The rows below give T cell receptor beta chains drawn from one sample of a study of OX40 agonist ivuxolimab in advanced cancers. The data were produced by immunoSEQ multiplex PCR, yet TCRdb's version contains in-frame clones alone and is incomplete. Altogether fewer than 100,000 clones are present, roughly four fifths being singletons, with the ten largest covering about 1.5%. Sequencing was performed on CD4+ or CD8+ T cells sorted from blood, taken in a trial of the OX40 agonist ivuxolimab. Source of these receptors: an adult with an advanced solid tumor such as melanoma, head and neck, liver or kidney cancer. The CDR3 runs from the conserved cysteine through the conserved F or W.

CASSQDGDRVVGANVLTF TRBV4-3
CASSLQGARGYGYTF TRBV7-9
CASSMGHPSTDTQYF TRBV5-4
CASSPPLPGSGEKLFF TRBV28
CASSLVGGSDQPQHF TRBV7-8
CASSLGGPSTDTQYF TRBV2
CASSRTPVRYNEQFF TRBV6-5
CASLGVRQGRNQPQHF TRBV19
CASSFGSTDTQYF TRBV7-9
CASSLVLAGEQFF TRBV7-7
CASTNSVQVYEQYF TRBV6-1
CASSLLAAGNEQFF TRBV28
CASSRGLGGELFF TRBV11-2
CASSSAGGWRYTF TRBV7-9
CASSPYGTSIKQYF TRBV28
CASLVPGAPYEQYF TRBV6-1
CASSLEGLTKNIQYF TRBV7-2
CASSAQGIANYGYTF TRBV7-9
CASKEGTGAYNEQFF TRBV5-1
CASSLVRSDSPLHF TRBV7-2
CASSLTQGRSYEQYF TRBV27
CASSQTGGWETQYF TRBV7-8
CASSRRTGQSSSGANVLTF TRBV5-1
CSLNGEGLTDTQYF TRBV29-1